Each of the 5 T cell receptor beta chains below was sequenced from the same sample in a study of blood T cells in healthy people across ages. The second PCR ran about 6 to 11 cycles with a sample-barcoded 5' primer and J-beta primers. TCRdb re-called the 5' RACE reads through MiXCR, storing one row per CDR3 protein. This table holds 1.2 million to 1.5 million distinct CDR3 sequences, approximately 40% found once. The material sequenced was blood. Every receptor here comes from a woman under 30 in good health.

This clonotype has more than one count but fewer than ten. This chain connects TRBV11-2 to TRBJ2-4, with D unresolved. This CDR3 has 13 amino acids. Germline lookup yields CDR1 SGHAT and CDR2 FQNNGV. V lost 1 base and J lost 8, with 9 bases in between. The CDR3: CASSLGVSDIQYF. The CDR3 bases are TGTGCCAGCAGCTTAGGTGTCAGCGACATTCAGTACTTC.

V gene TRBV27 combines with J gene TRBJ2-7; either TRBD1 or TRBD2 may supply D (5 bases each). The CDR3 is 17 residues long. With 5 bases removed from V and 5 bases from J, the gap between germline ends came to 25 bases. CDR1 is MNHEY and CDR2 is SMNVEV in the germline V gene (reference sequence). The CDR3 DNA sequence: TGTGCCAGCAGTCCCAAGTTCGGCCGGGACCTAGCCCACGAGCAGTACTTC. Its translation is CASSPKFGRDLAHEQYF.

This clonotype occurred a few times. The chain combines TRBV7-2 with TRBJ2-3, with 7 bases aligning to TRBD2. CDR3 length: 15 amino acids. Germline V gives CDR1 SGHTA, CDR2 FQGNSA. The V and J ends lost 4 bases and 3 bases, in that order; junction bases with no gene match: 7. The CDR3 reads CASSYRRETTDTQYF. As DNA, the CDR3 is TGTGCCAGCAGCTACCGGCGGGAGACAACAGATACGCAGTATTTT.

The chain uses TRBV6-6 and TRBJ1-6, with D tentatively TRBD1 (5 bases). Germline-derived CDR1 and CDR2 are MNHNY and SVGAGI (reference sequence). Trimming shortened V by 7 bases and J by 2 bases, and 12 bases separated the two germline ends. This CDR3 spans 15 amino acids. CDR3 in amino acids: CASTPGATYNSPLHF. The CDR3 DNA follows: TGTGCCAGCACCCCTGGGGCTACCTATAATTCACCCCTCCACTTT.

In this sample, this clonotype turned up a few times. The chain uses TRBV27 and TRBJ2-1, with unresolved D. The CDR3 has 12 residues. Germline-derived CDR1 and CDR2 are MNHEY and SMNVEV (reference sequence). V lost 6 bases to trimming and J lost 10 bases, with 13 bases between them. CDR3 nucleotide sequence: TGTGCCAGCAGCCTCGCAAAAGGGGAGCAGTTCTTC. Encoded protein: CASSLAKGEQFF.